The entry below gives a single TCR beta chain sequence along with its context. This specimen belongs to a study of cytomegalovirus exposure and HLA in healthy donors. Germline CDR1 and CDR2: SGHRS and YFSETQ. The CDR3 covers 12 residues. Trimming stripped 4 bases from V and 8 bases from J, with 12 bases between. The PCR was carried out with 60 Vbeta primers and 13 Jbeta primers. Authors' methods: There were 70 million to 95 million unique TCR beta chains by a later count, and some 12 million of them were shared. Some clones are missing from TCRdb's copy, which holds only in-frame ones; the method was immunoSEQ multiplex PCR. The V and J calls and clone size come from that table; D and trimming were worked out from the DNA. There are roughly 66,000 clones in the sample; approximately 58% occur only once, and around 3% lies in the top ten.

The chain has TRBV5-1 and TRBJ1-2; the D is unclear. The sample comprised PBMCs. The receptor's source is a woman aged 45-65 years in good health and CMV-seronegative. The CDR3 sequence is CASSKIPEGYTF. The CDR3 DNA reads TGCGCCAGCAGCAAAATCCCTGAGGGCTACACCTTC.